One sample yielded the 16 T cell receptor beta chains listed below, sequenced in a study of T cell repertoires in cytomegalovirus infection. TCRdb reprocessed the reads via MiXCR and lists one record per CDR3 protein. The sample has about 180,000 distinct CDR3 sequences, about 17% seen once. The sequencing sample was made of CD8+ T cells from PBMCs. Receptors originate from a human donor in good health (CMV status not recorded). Some clones in this sample may be carry-over from other donors' samples.

CDR3 nucleotide sequence: TGCAGTGCTAGATCCTCGGGACAGGGGGCTTATAATGAGCAGTTCTTC. Its translation: CSARSSGQGAYNEQFF. The rearrangement joins TRBV20-1 to TRBJ2-1; 12 bases agree with TRBD1. Germline CDR1 and CDR2: DFQATT and SNEGSKA (reference sequence). The CDR3 extends over 16 amino acids. V was clipped by 2 bases and J by 7 bases; unmatched bases: 9.

Here the CDR3 reads CASSSRDSFYEQYF. DNA for the CDR3: TGTGCCAGCAGCAGCCGGGACAGTTTCTACGAGCAGTACTTC. The chain recombines TRBV7-9 with TRBJ2-7, with 7 positions matching TRBD1. Per germline, CDR1 SEHNR and CDR2 FQNEAQ (reference sequence). With 5 bases clipped from V and 3 bases from J, the junction kept 7 bases outside the gene matches. This CDR3 has 14 amino acids.

This clonotype has a handful of counts. V gene TRBV7-8 combines with J gene TRBJ2-5; D is tentatively TRBD1 or TRBD2 (5 bases each). V shed 5 bases and J shed 6 bases, with 22 bases lying between them. CDR1 and CDR2 from the germline V gene are SGHVS and FQNEAQ. CDR3 length: 16 residues. The CDR3 sequence is CASSELRDPGAKTQYF. The CDR3 nucleotides read TGTGCCAGCAGCGAGCTCCGGGACCCGGGCGCCAAGACCCAGTACTTC. The whole variable domain, remainder taken from reference TRBV7-8 and TRBJ2-5, is GAGVSQSPRYKVAKRGQDVALRCDPISGHVSLFWYQQALGQGPEFLTYFQNEAQLDKSGLPSDRFFAERPEGSVSTLKIQRTQQEDSAVYLCASSELRDPGAKTQYFGPGTRLLVL.

The rearrangement uses TRBV4-3 and TRBJ2-1; 8 positions agree with TRBD1. The germline V gene encodes CDR1 LGHNA and CDR2 YSLEER. CDR3 length equals 14 residues. V lost 2 bases and J lost 6; bases outside the gene matches: 3. The CDR3 DNA sequence: TGCGCCAGCAGCCAAACGACAGGGGCCAATGAGCAGTTCTTC. Its protein is CASSQTTGANEQFF.

There are a few counts of this clonotype. The chain links TRBV7-6 to TRBJ1-5; tentatively, D is TRBD1 (5 bases). CDR3 length equals 15 residues. Trimming took 9 bases from V and 3 from J, leaving 18 bases between them. Germline CDR1 reads SGHVS; CDR2 reads FNYEAQ. CDR3 amino acids: CASTLLGGDNQPQHF. The CDR3 DNA reads TGTGCCAGTACCCTTCTCGGGGGGGACAATCAGCCCCAGCATTTT.

With regard to this clonotype: One junction end does not reproduce the germline sequence, and a read error may be involved. This sequence joins TRBV6-5 and TRBJ1-4; tentatively, D is TRBD1 (6 bases). The CDR3 contains 16 residues. CDR1 is MNHEY, CDR2 SVGAGI, per germline. DNA for the CDR3: TGTGCCAGCAGTACAACGGGGGGCGCAACAAATGAAAAACTGTTTTTT. Translation: CASSTTGGATNEKLFF.

This clonotype came up a few times. The rearrangement links TRBV12-3 or TRBV12-4 to TRBJ2-7; D assignment may be TRBD1 or TRBD2 (5 bases each). The CDR3 is 15 amino acids. V lost 5 bases and J lost 0, with 14 bases in between. Here the CDR3 DNA reads TGTGCCAGCAGTCGTCCCGGGACCGGCTCCTACGAGCAGTACTTC. Translation: CASSRPGTGSYEQYF.

This chain links TRBV7-9 with TRBJ2-1; D is unclear. This CDR3 comprises 15 residues. Germline V gene data show CDR1 as SEHNR and CDR2 as FQNEAQ (reference sequence). Trimming removed 5 bases at V and 10 bases at J, with 21 bases between. CDR3 protein: CASSGTGPWGGEQFF. Here the CDR3 DNA reads TGTGCCAGCAGCGGCACCGGGCCTTGGGGTGGGGAGCAGTTCTTC.

This clonotype was seen only a few times. V usage is TRBV20-1 and J usage is TRBJ2-5; D is unresolved. The length of the CDR3 is 12 residues. With 6 bases removed from V and 4 bases from J, the gap between germline ends came to 12 bases. Germline lookup yields CDR1 DFQATT and CDR2 SNEGSKA (reference sequence). CDR3 sequence reads: CSALLRGETQYF. The CDR3 DNA sequence: TGCAGTGCCCTCCTAAGAGGAGAGACCCAGTACTTC.

The J gene is TRBJ1-5, the V gene TRBV20-1, with D unresolved. Germline V gene lookup returns CDR1 DFQATT and CDR2 SNEGSKA (reference sequence). Trimming stripped 3 bases from V and 9 bases from J, with 9 bases between. The CDR3 has 11 residues. The CDR3, as DNA: TGCAGTGCTAGCGGCGTCGGGCCCCAGCATTTT. It specifies CSASGVGPQHF.

This clonotype has just a few counts. V is TRBV27 and J is TRBJ1-1, with 10 bases that match TRBD1. Per the germline V gene, CDR1 is MNHEY and CDR2 is SMNVEV (reference sequence). The CDR3 has 17 amino acids. Germline trimming cut 3 bases from V and 1 base from J; bases unmatched to any gene: 8. CDR3 bases: TGTGCCAGCAGTTTCCGACGACAGGGGGCCTCGAACACTGAAGCTTTCTTT. Its protein is CASSFRRQGASNTEAFF.

The chain uses TRBV7-2 and TRBJ1-4; TRBD1 is a possible D gene (5 bases). The CDR3 is made up of 14 amino acids. V was shortened by 6 bases and J by 6 bases, with 14 bases between the two germline ends. The germline gives CDR1 SGHTA, CDR2 FQGNSA. The chain's CDR3 is CASRPRTGDEKLFF. The CDR3 nucleotides read TGTGCCAGCAGACCTAGGACGGGGGATGAAAAACTGTTTTTT.

The CDR3 nucleotides are TGCGCCAGCAGCACAAAACCAGCGGGATACTACGAGCAGTACTTC. It codes for CASSTKPAGYYEQYF. The chain is built from TRBV5-1 and TRBJ2-7; 7 bases map to TRBD2. V lost 4 bases to trimming and J lost 3 bases; unmatched junction nucleotides: 10. Germline lookup yields CDR1 SGHRS and CDR2 YFSETQ. CDR3 length: 15 residues.

This clonotype was seen a few times. The gene calls are TRBV6-2 or TRBV6-3 and TRBJ1-1; TRBD1 might be the D (6 bases). CDR1 and CDR2 from the germline V gene are MNHEY and SVGEGT. CDR3 size: 13 residues. V lost 3 bases and J lost 5, with 10 bases in between. In DNA form, the CDR3 reads TGTGCCAGCAGTTATCGGGGGCTAACTGAAGCTTTCTTT. This gives the protein CASSYRGLTEAFF.

This clonotype showed up just a few times. The rearrangement joins TRBV12-3 or TRBV12-4 to TRBJ1-2; no clear D. This CDR3 spans 13 amino acids. Deletions cut 3 bases from V and 2 bases from J, with 7 bases between. CDR3: CASSFDLNYGYTF. In nucleotides, the CDR3 is TGTGCCAGCAGTTTCGACCTAAACTATGGCTACACCTTC.

The chain couples TRBV6-2 or TRBV6-3 to TRBJ2-1; 7 nucleotides match TRBD1. From germline, CDR1 is MNHEY and CDR2 SVGEGT. The CDR3 consists of 14 residues. V shed 5 bases, J shed 3 bases, and the junction held 4 bases outside the gene matches. The CDR3 loop reads CASSRGQDYNEQFF. The CDR3 nucleotides read TGTGCCAGCAGTCGAGGACAGGACTACAATGAGCAGTTCTTC.